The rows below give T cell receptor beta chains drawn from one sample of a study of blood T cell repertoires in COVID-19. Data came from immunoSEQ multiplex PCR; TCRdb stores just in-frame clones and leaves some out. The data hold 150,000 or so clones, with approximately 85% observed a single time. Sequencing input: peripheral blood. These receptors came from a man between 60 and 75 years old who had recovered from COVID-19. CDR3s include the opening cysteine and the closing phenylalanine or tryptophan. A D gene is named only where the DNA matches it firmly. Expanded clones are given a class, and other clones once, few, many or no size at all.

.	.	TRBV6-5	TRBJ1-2	TGTGCCACCCGGAGTCGGAGGGAAGTGTATGGCTACACCTTC	CATRSRREVYGYTF
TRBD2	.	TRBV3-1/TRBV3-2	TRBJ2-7	TGTGCCAGCAGCCCCTCGGGGGGGGTCTACGAGCAGTACTTC	CASSPSGGVYEQYF
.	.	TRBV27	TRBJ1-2	TGTGCCAGCAGTTTAAATGGGCCCTCGGTGGGCTATGGCTACACCTTC	CASSLNGPSVGYGYTF
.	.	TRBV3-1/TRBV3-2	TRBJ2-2	TGTGCCAGCAGCCAAGGGGGGGCCGGGGAGCTGTTTTTT	CASSQGGAGELFF
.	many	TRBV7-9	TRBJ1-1	TGTGCCAGCAGCTTCCTTATCGGGGCCGGGGGCACTGAAGCTTTCTTT	CASSFLIGAGGTEAFF
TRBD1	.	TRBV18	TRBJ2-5	TGTGCCAGCTCACTGAACAGGGGTGAAGAGACCCAGTACTTC	CASSLNRGEETQYF
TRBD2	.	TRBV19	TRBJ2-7	TGTGCCAGTAGTATCACTAGCGGGGGTAACGAGCAGTACTTC	CASSITSGGNEQYF
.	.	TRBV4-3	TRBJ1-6	TGCGCCAGCAGCCAAGAATCTGCGAGGGCGGATTCACCCCTCCACTTT	CASSQESARADSPLHF
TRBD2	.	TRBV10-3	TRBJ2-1	TGTGCCATCAGTGACCGTAGCGGGGCTCAGGGCGCTAAGCAGTTCTTC	CAISDRSGAQGAKQFF
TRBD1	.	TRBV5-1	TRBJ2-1	TGCGCCAGCAGCTTAGGGACAGGGAACTACAATGAGCAGTTCTTC	CASSLGTGNYNEQFF
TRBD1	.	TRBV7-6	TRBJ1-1	TGTGCCAGCAGCCAGGGGGGAACCAGAGAGCGCGCTTTCTTT	CASSQGGTRERAFF
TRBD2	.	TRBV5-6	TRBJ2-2	TGTGCCAGCAGAAAGGGACTAGGAGGGACCGGGGAGCTGTTTTTT	CASRKGLGGTGELFF
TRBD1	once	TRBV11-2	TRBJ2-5	TGTGCCAGCAGCCACCTTACCTCCGGGACAGTCCAAGAGACCCAGTACTTC	CASSHLTSGTVQETQYF
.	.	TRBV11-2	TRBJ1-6	TGTGCCAGCAGCACCAGGGTTGGTGCTTCACCCCTCCACTTT	CASSTRVGASPLHF
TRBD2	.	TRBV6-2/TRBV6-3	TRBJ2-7	TGTGCCAGCAGTTACGATTCGGAGGCCGGACTAGCGGGGGGAAACTTCTACGAGCAGTACTTC	CASSYDSEAGLAGGNFYEQYF
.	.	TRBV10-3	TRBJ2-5	TGTGCCATCAGGGGACATCCGTACCAAGAGACCCAGTACTTC	CAIRGHPYQETQYF
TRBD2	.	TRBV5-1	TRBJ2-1	TGCGCCAGCAGCTCCGGGGAGCGGGGGGCCAGTGAGCAGTTCTTC	CASSSGERGASEQFF
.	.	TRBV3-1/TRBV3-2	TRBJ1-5	TGTGCCAGCAGCCCACAGGGTACTCAGCCCCAGCATTTT	CASSPQGTQPQHF
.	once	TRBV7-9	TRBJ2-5	TGTGCCAGCAGCTTGGTAGCTCAAGAGACCCAGTACTTC	CASSLVAQETQYF
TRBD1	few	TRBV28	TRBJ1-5	TGTGCCAGCAGTTTGACAGGGGGCGCAGTAAATCAGCCCCAGCATTTT	CASSLTGGAVNQPQHF
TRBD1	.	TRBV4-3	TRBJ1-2	TGCGCCAGCAGCCAAGCGGGACAGGGATCCAACACCTTC	CASSQAGQGSNTF
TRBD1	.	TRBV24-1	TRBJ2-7	TGTGCCACCAGTGAGACAGGGGGCAAATTTGAGCAGTACTTC	CATSETGGKFEQYF
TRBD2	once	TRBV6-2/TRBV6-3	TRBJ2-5	TGTGCCAGCAGTTCGATAGCGGGGGTACAAGAGACCCAGTACTTC	CASSSIAGVQETQYF
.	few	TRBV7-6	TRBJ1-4	TGTGCCAGCAGCTTTTCCGGACCCGGGGGTAATGAAAAACTGTTTTTT	CASSFSGPGGNEKLFF
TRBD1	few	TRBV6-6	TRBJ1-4	TGTGCCAGCAGACGGGACAGGGGGTCGGCTAATGAAAAACTGTTTTTT	CASRRDRGSANEKLFF
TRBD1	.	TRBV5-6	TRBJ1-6	TGTGCCAGCAGCCCGACAGGGGGAACGGGTTCACCCCTCCACTTT	CASSPTGGTGSPLHF
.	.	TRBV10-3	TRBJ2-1	TGTGCCATCCTAGACAGCTACAATGAGCAGTTCTTC	CAILDSYNEQFF
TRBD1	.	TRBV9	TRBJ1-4	TGTGCCAGCAGCGTGACAGGGGGTGATGAAAAACTGTTTTTT	CASSVTGGDEKLFF
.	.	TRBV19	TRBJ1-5	TGTGCCAGTAGTCCCTCGGGGGGGAATCAGCCCCAGCATTTT	CASSPSGGNQPQHF
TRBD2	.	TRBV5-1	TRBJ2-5	TGCGCCAGCAGCTTGGTTAGCGGGGGGGCCGCGGGCCAAGAGACCCAGTACTTC	CASSLVSGGAAGQETQYF
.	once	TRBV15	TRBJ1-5	TGTGCCACCAGCAGAGATGGCAGAAACACGAATCAGCCCCAGCATTTT	CATSRDGRNTNQPQHF
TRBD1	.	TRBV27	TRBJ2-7	TGTGCCAGCAGTAGAAAGGGACAGAGTTCTTACGAGCAGTACTTC	CASSRKGQSSYEQYF
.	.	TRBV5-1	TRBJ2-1	TGCGCCAGCAGCCTGGGTCGGGAATACAATGAGCAGTTCTTC	CASSLGREYNEQFF
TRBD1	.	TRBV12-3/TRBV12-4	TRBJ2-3	TGTGCCAGCAGCTTGACAGGGAGAAATACGCAGTATTTT	CASSLTGRNTQYF
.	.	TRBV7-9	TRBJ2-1	TGTGCCAGCAGCTTACAGCGGTTGAGCTCCTACAATGAGCAGTTCTTC	CASSLQRLSSYNEQFF
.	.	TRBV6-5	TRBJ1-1	TGTGCCAGCGGGGACGAGTCCAGGGGTAGATCGGCTTTCTTT	CASGDESRGRSAFF
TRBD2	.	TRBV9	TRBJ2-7	TGTGCCAGCAGCGGCGGGGGCGAGCAGTACTTC	CASSGGGEQYF
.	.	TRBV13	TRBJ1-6	TGTGCCAGCAGCTCGAGACAGGCCCCAGAAAGAAATTCACCCCTCCACTTT	CASSSRQAPERNSPLHF
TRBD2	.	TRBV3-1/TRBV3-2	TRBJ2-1	TGTGCCAGCCACGTAGCGGGGGTCCCCAATGAGCAGTTCTTC	CASHVAGVPNEQFF
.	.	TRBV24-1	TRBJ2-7	TGTGCCACCAGCACTTACCCACGGGGGGCCGTCTCCTACGAGCAGTACTTC	CATSTYPRGAVSYEQYF
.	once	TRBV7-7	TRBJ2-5	TGTGCTAGCAGCTTTGGACAGCTCAAAGAGACCCAGTACTTC	CASSFGQLKETQYF
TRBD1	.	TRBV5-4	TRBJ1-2	TGTGCCAGCAGAACAGACAGGGCTACTAACTATGGCTACACCTTC	CASRTDRATNYGYTF
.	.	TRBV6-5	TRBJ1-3	TGTGCCAGCAGCCCGAGGGTCTCTGGAAACACCATATATTTT	CASSPRVSGNTIYF
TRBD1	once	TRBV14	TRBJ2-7	TGTGCCAGCAGCCCCATGGGACAGGGACGCTACGAGCAGTACTTC	CASSPMGQGRYEQYF
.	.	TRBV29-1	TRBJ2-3	TGCAGCGGCGGGGAAAGCACAGATACGCAGTATTTT	CSGGESTDTQYF
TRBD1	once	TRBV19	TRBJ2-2	TGTGCCAGTACTTTCGGGACAGGCAATACCGGGGAGCTGTTTTTT	CASTFGTGNTGELFF
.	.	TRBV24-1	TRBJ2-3	TGTGCCAGCCAGGGTAACTCAGATACGCAGTATTTT	CASQGNSDTQYF
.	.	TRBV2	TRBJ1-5	TGTGCCAGCAGTGAAGCCGTACGGGGGAATCAGCCCCAGCATTTT	CASSEAVRGNQPQHF
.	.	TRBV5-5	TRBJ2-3	TGTGCCAGCAGCTTGGATTCGGGCGGGGGCCGAGGAGAAGATACGCAGTATTTT	CASSLDSGGGRGEDTQYF
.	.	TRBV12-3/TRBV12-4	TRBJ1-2	TGTGCCAGCAGTTTAGGGGGGGGACTCGACACCTTC	CASSLGGGLDTF
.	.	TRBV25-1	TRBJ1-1	TGTGCCAGCAGTGAGGTAGGAGGCGGTAAAGCTTTCTTT	CASSEVGGGKAFF